This T cell receptor (beta chain) was recorded in a study of blood T cell repertoires in COVID-19. Study in general: Material from acute and convalescent COVID-19 was sourced from the United States, Italy and Spain.

Per the study methods: Reference gene primer amplification yielded estimated nucleated cell counts. Profiled with immunoSEQ multiplex PCR; TCRdb holds only in-frame clones, not every one. That table is the source of V, J and clone size, and D and trimming were worked out from the DNA. The sample records 90,000 to 130,000 clones, 60% to 85% being singletons. The V gene end was trimmed by 6 bases and the J gene end by 3 bases; junction bases not matched to a gene: 5. The CDR3 sequence is 14 residues long. Germline V gene lookup returns CDR1 MNHEY and CDR2 SVGAGI. The chain couples TRBV6-5 to TRBJ2-7; 10 bases are a match to TRBD1. The sequence was obtained from a woman aged 40-49 years with acute or convalescent COVID-19. Input material: peripheral blood. The CDR3 is CASRTGTGDYEQYF. The CDR3 DNA reads TGTGCCAGCAGAACCGGGACAGGGGACTACGAGCAGTACTTC.